This T cell receptor (beta chain) was obtained from a study of immune heterogeneity within non-small cell lung tumors. Study overall: A handful of squamous cell carcinomas, around ten non-squamous carcinomas and 1 not otherwise specified made up the tumors.

Germline V lookup: CDR1 SGDLS, CDR2 YYNGEE. Trimming took off 4 bases at V and 1 base at J, with 21 bases between the two ends. The CDR3 has 18 residues. Template input was genomic DNA from bulk tumor (600 ng per sample). Surgical sampling yielded several biopsies per primary tumor (spaced far apart). Their non-small cell lung cancer was newly diagnosed and untreated, and the patients underwent curative surgery. There were 15 donors in total. They were all newly diagnosed non-small cell lung cancer patients undergoing surgery with curative intent. Judged by abundance, this clonotype is medium-sized. What it binds is unknown. Multiplex PCR amplified TCR beta CDR3 with 32 V and 13 J primers. TCRdb analysed the multiplex PCR reads with MiXCR anew, one entry per CDR3 protein. The sample comprises some 10,000 distinct CDR3 sequences, 25% to 30% of which are singletons, and 13% rests with the top ten. Broader study findings: Largely, high-frequency T-cell receptor beta clonotypes differed from one individual patient to another.

This TCR was sampled from a man aged 45-65 years with non-small cell lung cancer. Sequencing was carried out using lung tumor tissue. The V call is TRBV9, the J call TRBJ1-3; D perhaps matches TRBD1 (5 bases). Here the CDR3 reads CASSPHPSEGLSGNTIYF. CDR3 sequence (DNA): TGTGCCAGCAGCCCCCACCCGTCTGAGGGGTTATCTGGAAACACCATATATTTT.